The rows below give T cell receptor beta chains drawn from one sample of a study of a mutant IDH1 vaccine in newly diagnosed glioma. Sequencing was performed with immunoSEQ multiplex PCR; in TCRdb, only in-frame clones are kept and a portion is missing. The sample consists of 50,000 to 65,000 clones, roughly 80% of them appearing once. Sequenced material: PBMCs, taken from a glioma patient treated with radiotherapy, temozolomide or both. The receptors originated from a man aged 18 to 29 with glioma. Each CDR3 is given without its conserved first and last residue. Fields, in order: CDR3 length, J gene, V gene, CDR3 protein.

CDR3 length: 13
J gene: TRBJ2-7
V gene: TRBV6-5
CDR3 protein: ASRSSVASSYEQY

CDR3 length: 10
J gene: TRBJ2-1
V gene: TRBV9
CDR3 protein: ASSATGYEQF

CDR3 length: 11
J gene: TRBJ2-5
V gene: TRBV19
CDR3 protein: ASSDWDAQTQY

CDR3 length: 12
J gene: TRBJ1-4
V gene: TRBV7-8
CDR3 protein: ASSLGGNGEKLF

CDR3 length: 10
J gene: TRBJ1-1
V gene: TRBV4-2
CDR3 protein: ASTPGGTEAF

CDR3 length: 11
J gene: TRBJ1-5
V gene: TRBV30
CDR3 protein: AWSQFSNQPQH

CDR3 length: 9
J gene: TRBJ1-2
V gene: TRBV28
CDR3 protein: ASFQGYGYT

CDR3 length: 12
J gene: TRBJ1-2
V gene: TRBV4-1
CDR3 protein: ASSQEASIYGYT

CDR3 length: 10
J gene: TRBJ2-1
V gene: TRBV6-6
CDR3 protein: ASSRLVYEQF

CDR3 length: 10
J gene: TRBJ1-2
V gene: TRBV19
CDR3 protein: ASREVDYGYT

CDR3 length: 11
J gene: TRBJ1-5
V gene: TRBV27
CDR3 protein: ASSPLGGPLQH

CDR3 length: 11
J gene: TRBJ1-1
V gene: TRBV5-1
CDR3 protein: ASSWTENTEAF

CDR3 length: 9
J gene: TRBJ2-5
V gene: TRBV5-1
CDR3 protein: ASSFGETQY

CDR3 length: 13
J gene: TRBJ2-1
V gene: TRBV27
CDR3 protein: ASSSGTSGDNEQF

CDR3 length: 11
J gene: TRBJ1-5
V gene: TRBV19
CDR3 protein: ASSTIIRQPQH

CDR3 length: 12
J gene: TRBJ1-1
V gene: TRBV30
CDR3 protein: AWSVEQLASEAF

CDR3 length: 14
J gene: TRBJ1-3
V gene: TRBV4-3
CDR3 protein: ASSQDFTGGGNTIY

CDR3 length: 11
J gene: TRBJ1-1
V gene: TRBV4-3
CDR3 protein: ASFAKIRTEAF

CDR3 length: 13
J gene: TRBJ1-4
V gene: TRBV5-4
CDR3 protein: ASSLRTGGDEKLF

CDR3 length: 10
J gene: TRBJ2-5
V gene: TRBV29-1
CDR3 protein: SVGRTQETQY

CDR3 length: 14
J gene: TRBJ2-6
V gene: TRBV7-9
CDR3 protein: ASTRTGGSGANVLT

CDR3 length: 14
J gene: TRBJ1-4
V gene: TRBV4-2
CDR3 protein: ASSPLSGTANEKLF

CDR3 length: 13
J gene: TRBJ1-5
V gene: TRBV9
CDR3 protein: ASSATTGAGQPQH

CDR3 length: 10
J gene: TRBJ1-2
V gene: TRBV30
CDR3 protein: AWRRDSYGYT

CDR3 length: 15
J gene: TRBJ2-1
V gene: TRBV5-6
CDR3 protein: ASSPRASGGGINEQF

CDR3 length: 13
J gene: TRBJ1-5
V gene: TRBV4-3
CDR3 protein: ASSQDVRINQPQH

CDR3 length: 13
J gene: TRBJ1-5
V gene: TRBV19
CDR3 protein: ASSRVGEANQPQH

CDR3 length: 11
J gene: TRBJ2-6
V gene: TRBV30
CDR3 protein: AWEVRGANVLT

CDR3 length: 12
J gene: TRBJ1-4
V gene: TRBV4-3
CDR3 protein: ASSQDFGDEKLF

CDR3 length: 13
J gene: TRBJ1-5
V gene: TRBV5-6
CDR3 protein: ASSLSGYSNQPQH

CDR3 length: 14
J gene: TRBJ2-5
V gene: TRBV5-1
CDR3 protein: ASSPQAERRQETQY

CDR3 length: 13
J gene: TRBJ1-1
V gene: TRBV6-5
CDR3 protein: ASSSADRANTEAF

CDR3 length: 14
J gene: TRBJ2-3
V gene: TRBV2
CDR3 protein: ASSEARGGLTDTQY

CDR3 length: 14
J gene: TRBJ2-2
V gene: TRBV9
CDR3 protein: ASSVGRTGGGQELF

CDR3 length: 14
J gene: TRBJ2-2
V gene: TRBV27
CDR3 protein: ASSPSSGRATGELF

CDR3 length: 11
J gene: TRBJ2-7
V gene: TRBV7-9
CDR3 protein: ASSSTDSHEQY

CDR3 length: 14
J gene: TRBJ2-1
V gene: TRBV7-3
CDR3 protein: ASSSPPRDFYNEQF